Included here is one TCR beta chain sequence, with context. What it binds is unknown. Using immunoSEQ multiplex PCR, the repertoire was profiled, and TCRdb retains in-frame clones only, with some absent. Among about 11,000 clones listed, 85% were seen once. The data were obtained in a study of T cells in localized non-small cell lung cancer. Study findings and constraints: Maximal T cell clonality occurred in uninvolved adjacent lung, with tumor ranking below it. Longer overall survival was linked to higher blood T cell density. Adjacent lung exhibited a median of 57 among the 100 most abundant tumor clones.

CDR1 is SGHRS, CDR2 YFSETQ, per germline. The V end was cut by 0 bases, the J end by 0 bases, with 9 bases between. The CDR3 has 15 amino acids. This clonotype was obtained from a male donor aged 60 or over with stage III lung adenocarcinoma. The sequencing used peripheral blood, collected before any cancer treatment. This chain connects TRBV5-1 to TRBJ1-1; tentatively, D is TRBD1 (5 bases). CDR3: CASSLAGTVNTEAFF. The DNA for the CDR3 is TGCGCCAGCAGCTTGGCCGGGACGGTGAACACTGAAGCTTTCTTT.